This T cell receptor (beta chain) is from a study of shared T cell receptors in the human thymus. TCRdb keeps only in-frame clones here, not all; method: immunoSEQ multiplex PCR. The data contain roughly 700,000 clones, 70% to 90% of them singletons. This same sample was also taken into another study, of human thymus T cells. As that report states: Donation came from healthy Finnish infants having corrective surgery for congenital heart defects. Thymic tissue was derived from resections collected during corrective heart surgery. Thymic and blood repertoires seemed to favor certain V and J genes. Unrelated individuals had highly overlapping thymic repertoires, as reported in related research.

This receptor was obtained from a boy under three years old with a congenital heart defect. Sequencing was performed on thymocytes.

CDR3 DNA sequence: TGTGCCAGCAGCTTTTGGAGATCCTATGGCTACACCTTC. Translating it yields CASSFWRSYGYTF. The chain is built from TRBV11-2 and TRBJ1-2; D is unresolved. V shed 3 bases and J shed 4 bases, with 9 bases lying between them. The CDR3 spans 13 residues. From germline, CDR1 is SGHAT and CDR2 FQNNGV.